This entry lists 21 T cell receptor beta chains sequenced from one sample in a study of post-analysis software for immune sequencing data (dated by TCRdb to between 2014 and 2017). Study-wide findings and limitations: Patients showed significantly higher frequencies than controls for a handful of TRBV segments, among them TRBV5-6, TRBV5-1 and TRBV20-1.

The library came from PCR. Instrument used: Illumina HiSeq 2500. To reduce PCR and sequencing biases, unique molecular identifiers were incorporated into the TCR beta cDNA libraries. The raw public reads went through TCRdb reprocessing: fastp at Q25, MiXCR clone calling, in-frame beta chains kept. Rows with one shared CDR3 protein collapse into an entry with the most common genes and DNA. Within this sample are approximately 730,000 distinct CDR3 sequences, with just under 30% of them counted one time only. The ten largest clonotypes hold 0.5% to 0.6% of the sample. No antigen has been identified for these receptors. The specimen sequenced was blood. All receptors come from a girl aged 5-17 years with multiple sclerosis.

This clonotype was seen more than once but under ten times. The CDR3 coding sequence is TGCGCCAGCAGCCAAGACAGCTACCTCTGGGGCTACACCTTC. It is translated as CASSQDSYLWGYTF. The V call is TRBV4-3, the J call TRBJ1-2; D not certain. The CDR3 consists of 14 residues. With 0 bases removed from V and 8 bases from J, the gap between germline ends came to 13 bases. CDR1 and CDR2 (germline): LGHNA, YSLEER.

Only a few counts were recorded for this clonotype. The chain combines TRBV7-2 with TRBJ1-2; D is ambiguous. The V gene lost 5 bases and the J gene lost 8 bases, with 15 bases spanning the gap. The CDR3 length is 13 residues. Germline V CDR1 and CDR2: SGHTA, FQGNSA. CDR3 amino acids: CASSRSGLGGYTF. The CDR3 DNA reads TGTGCCAGCAGCCGTTCGGGTCTTGGAGGCTACACCTTC.

This sequence joins TRBV20-1 and TRBJ2-1, with D maybe TRBD2 (5 bases). The CDR3 is 16 amino acids. The V and J ends lost 6 bases and 8 bases respectively, with 26 bases between them. CDR1 is DFQATT, CDR2 SNEGSKA, per germline (reference sequence). The CDR3 is CSARAYGLALRDEQFF. CDR3 coding DNA: TGCAGTGCCCGTGCGTATGGGCTAGCCCTTAGAGATGAGCAGTTCTTC.

This chain uses TRBV7-9 with TRBJ1-6; D may be TRBD1 (5 bases). CDR3 length: 14 amino acids. The germline gives CDR1 SEHNR, CDR2 FQNEAQ (reference sequence). V was clipped by 5 bases and J by 7 bases, with 12 bases between them. The CDR3 loop is CASSLTERNSPLHF. CDR3 in DNA: TGTGCCAGCAGCCTGACAGAGCGGAATTCACCCCTCCACTTT.

The chain is built from TRBV20-1 and TRBJ1-5; no definite D call. Trimming removed 3 bases at V and 5 bases at J, with 2 bases between. The CDR3 has 10 residues. CDR1 is DFQATT, CDR2 SNEGSKA, per germline (reference sequence). The CDR3 here is CSASHQPQHF. The CDR3 nucleotides are TGCAGTGCTAGTCATCAGCCCCAGCATTTT.

The chain couples TRBV7-6 to TRBJ2-1, with a tentative D call TRBD1 (6 bases). The V and J ends lost 3 bases and 7 bases respectively, with 13 bases between them. The CDR3 covers 14 residues. The germline gives CDR1 SGHVS, CDR2 FNYEAQ. The CDR3 coding sequence is TGTGCCAGCAGCTTGACACAGGGTTGGAATGAGCAGTTCTTC. Protein sequence: CASSLTQGWNEQFF. The whole variable domain, filled in from reference TRBV7-6 and TRBJ2-1, reads GAGVSQSPRYKVTKRGQDVALRCDPISGHVSLYWYRQALGQGPEFLTYFNYEAQQDKSGLPNDRFSAERPEGSISTLTIQRTEQRDSAMYRCASSLTQGWNEQFFGPGTRLTVL.

The J gene is TRBJ2-2, the V gene TRBV11-2; D possibly uses TRBD1 or TRBD2 (6 bases each). Germline-derived CDR1 and CDR2 are SGHAT and FQNNGV. The V and J ends lost 4 bases and 5 bases respectively, with 17 bases between them. The CDR3 contains 16 residues. The CDR3 spells CASSSLRGDRTGELFF. CDR3 in DNA: TGTGCCAGCAGCTCACTAAGGGGGGATAGAACCGGGGAGCTGTTTTTT.

This clonotype was seen more than once but under ten times. The rearrangement uses TRBV15 and TRBJ2-3; D may be TRBD1 (6 bases). This CDR3 contains 19 residues. Deletions cut 3 bases from V and 6 bases from J, with 28 bases between. The germline CDR1 and CDR2 sequences are LNHNV and YYDKDF (reference sequence). For the CDR3, the DNA is TGTGCCACCAGCAGTAAAAGGGGACCATATGGGGGCCCGGTCGATACGCAGTATTTT. Its translation is CATSSKRGPYGGPVDTQYF.

The V call is TRBV7-6, the J call TRBJ1-6, with unresolved D. Germline V gene lookup returns CDR1 SGHVS and CDR2 FNYEAQ. This CDR3 is built from 16 residues. Trimming stripped 5 bases from V and 0 bases from J, with 11 bases between. CDR3 loop: CASSPYQSSYNSPLHF. In nucleotides, the CDR3 is TGTGCCAGCAGCCCGTACCAGAGCTCCTATAATTCACCCCTCCACTTT.

The rearrangement links TRBV12-3 or TRBV12-4 to TRBJ2-1, with 10 bases that match TRBD1. The DNA end favors TRBJ2-7, so the J call may be wrong. The CDR3 runs 19 residues. The CDR3: CASRTGQGVYPSSYNEQYF. The CDR3 DNA follows: TGTGCCAGCAGAACCGGACAGGGGGTTTATCCTAGCTCCTACAATGAGCAGTACTTC.

This clonotype was seen many times. The genes are TRBV20-1 and TRBJ1-2, with TRBD1 as a possible D gene (5 bases). This CDR3 contains 15 residues. In germline, CDR1 is DFQATT, CDR2 SNEGSKA (reference sequence). V dropped 3 bases and J dropped 4 bases, with 18 bases sitting between them. The CDR3 region is CSASLRGVDGYGYTF. The CDR3 DNA is TGCAGTGCTAGCCTCCGGGGGGTAGACGGCTATGGCTACACCTTC.

The genes are TRBV27 and TRBJ1-1, with TRBD1 as a possible D gene (6 bases). V was cut by 8 bases and J by 7 bases, with 17 bases left in between. Per germline, CDR1 MNHEY and CDR2 SMNVEV (reference sequence). The CDR3 spans 13 residues. CDR3 loop: CASRDWGQGEAFF. CDR3 DNA sequence: TGTGCCAGCCGCGATTGGGGGCAGGGTGAAGCTTTCTTT.

The chain recombines TRBV5-1 with TRBJ2-6; D is possibly TRBD1 (5 bases). The germline V gene encodes CDR1 SGHRS and CDR2 YFSETQ. Trimming cost V 0 bases and J 4 bases, with 11 bases left between them. CDR3 size: 16 residues. The CDR3 nucleotides are TGCGCCAGCAGCTTGGAGGGGATACCCGGGGCCAACGTCCTGACTTTC. It is translated as CASSLEGIPGANVLTF.

There are many counts of this clonotype. The chain couples TRBV28 to TRBJ1-2, with D maybe TRBD1 (5 bases). Germline V gene sequence: CDR1 MDHEN, CDR2 SYDVKM. CDR3 size: 14 residues. The V and J ends lost 4 bases and 3 bases respectively, with 12 bases between them. The CDR3 here is CASSSPGRYYGYTF. The CDR3 nucleotides are TGTGCCAGCAGTTCACCGGGGCGATACTATGGCTACACCTTC.

The sample holds a few counts of this clonotype. The chain combines TRBV5-1 with TRBJ2-7; 9 bases map to TRBD2. V lost 0 bases and J lost 7; bases outside the gene matches: 8. This CDR3 comprises 15 residues. CDR1 SGHRS and CDR2 YFSETQ come from the germline V gene. The CDR3 bases are TGCGCCAGCAGCTTGGCCGTTAGCGGGAGCGGTGAGCAGTACTTC. It codes for CASSLAVSGSGEQYF.

This chain connects TRBV7-9 to TRBJ2-5, with 8 nucleotides matching TRBD1. The CDR3 length is 14 residues. After removal of 3 bases from V and 4 bases from J, the junction contained 4 bases not matched to a gene. CDR1 SEHNR and CDR2 FQNEAQ come from the germline V gene (reference sequence). In nucleotides, the CDR3 is TGTGCCAGCAGCTTTAGAACAGGGGGAGAGACCCAGTACTTC. The encoded protein is CASSFRTGGETQYF.

There are a few counts of this clonotype. This chain's CDR3 is CASSNPGLAEETQYF. The CDR3 DNA reads TGTGCCAGCAGCAACCCGGGACTAGCTGAGGAGACCCAGTACTTC. This chain joins TRBV21-1 and TRBJ2-5; the DNA was not compared with TRBD2, the D call given in the table. TRBV21-1 counts as a pseudogene. This CDR3 is 15 amino acids long.

V usage is TRBV10-3 and J usage is TRBJ2-1, with 9 bases that match TRBD1. Germline loops: CDR1 ENHRY, CDR2 SYGVKD. The CDR3 runs to 14 residues. Unmatched junction bases numbered 6, after V lost 9 bases and J lost 3 bases. The CDR3 loop reads CAISRDRDYNEQFF. The CDR3 DNA follows: TGTGCCATATCCCGGGACAGGGACTACAATGAGCAGTTCTTC.

The chain employs TRBV29-1 and TRBJ1-1; D gene unclear. Trimming pared 3 bases from V and 2 bases from J, leaving 10 bases between. Per germline, CDR1 SQVTM and CDR2 ANQGSEA. The CDR3 extends over 13 amino acids. CDR3 DNA sequence: TGCAGCGTTGAGGTTGTCGTAAACACTGAAGCTTTCTTT. The encoded protein is CSVEVVVNTEAFF.

V is TRBV20-1 and J is TRBJ2-1; a weak D match, TRBD1 (8 bases). This CDR3 has 16 amino acids. V dropped 3 bases and J dropped 7 bases, with 22 bases sitting between them. Germline CDR1 DFQATT, CDR2 SNEGSKA (reference sequence). The DNA of the CDR3 is TGCAGTGCTAGGGCCGGGACAGGCGCCGGGGGGAATGAGCAGTTCTTC. This codes for CSARAGTGAGGNEQFF.

This clonotype was seen at least ten times. The chain joins TRBV29-1 to TRBJ2-7, with D tentatively TRBD1 (6 bases). Germline CDR1 and CDR2: SQVTM and ANQGSEA. Trimming stripped 6 bases from V and 5 bases from J, with 23 bases between. The CDR3 spans 15 residues. CDR3 DNA sequence: TGCAGCGTAGCACAGGGTCCGGCCTGGGCTGACGAGCAGTACTTC. It yields the protein CSVAQGPAWADEQYF.